This is a list of T cell receptor beta chains from one sample in a study of beta chain features in type 1 diabetes. Here immunoSEQ multiplex PCR was the method, and the copy in TCRdb shows in-frame clones only, minus some. This table holds more than 250,000 clones, around 24% found once. The specimen was naive CD4+ T cells from blood. The receptors were gathered from a woman aged 25 to 39 with type 1 diabetes. Both conserved end residues are part of each CDR3. D genes are given only for firm matches. Rows may omit the clone size; those that give it use once, few, many or a size class.

v_gene	j_gene	d_gene	abundance	CDR3nt	CDR3aa
TRBV9	TRBJ2-3	.	.	TGTGCCAGCAGCTTGGCCCCCAGGGGAGATACGCAGTATTTT	CASSLAPRGDTQYF
TRBV30	TRBJ1-5	TRBD1	.	TGTGCCTGGGCTGGGACAGGAATTAATCAGCCCCAGCATTTT	CAWAGTGINQPQHF
TRBV6-6	TRBJ1-1	.	few	TGTGCCAGCAACGGACAGTCGAACACTGAAGCTTTCTTT	CASNGQSNTEAFF
TRBV29-1	TRBJ1-1	TRBD1	.	TGCAGCGTACAGGGGGCTCTGAACACTGAAGCTTTCTTT	CSVQGALNTEAFF
TRBV4-2	TRBJ2-7	TRBD2	few	TGTGCCAGCAGCCTGGGACTAGCGGGAGGGCCCGAGTCCTACGAGCAGTACTTC	CASSLGLAGGPESYEQYF
TRBV25-1	TRBJ2-1	TRBD2	few	TGTGCCAGCAGTGGCACTAGCGGGAGTGAGCAGTTCTTC	CASSGTSGSEQFF
TRBV20-1	TRBJ2-5	.	.	TGCAGTGCTAACGGGAAAGAGACCCAGTACTTC	CSANGKETQYF
TRBV15	TRBJ2-7	.	.	TGTGCCACCAGCAGAGGGGGGGGCGCATCCTACGAGCAGTACTTC	CATSRGGGASYEQYF
TRBV19	TRBJ2-7	.	.	TGTGCCAGTAGTGTCGAGACAGCAGCCTACGAGCAGTACTTC	CASSVETAAYEQYF
TRBV30	TRBJ1-4	.	.	TGTGCCTGGAGTGCCTCCGGGGGAGAAAAACTGTTTTTT	CAWSASGGEKLFF
TRBV23-1	TRBJ1-2	.	few	TGCGCCAGCAGTCAACAGGGCGGCTATGGCTACACCTTC	CASSQQGGYGYTF
TRBV4-2	TRBJ2-7	.	few	TGTGCCAGCAGCCAGATTACAAGGGCTAGCCGTATCCCCTACGAGCAGTACTTC	CASSQITRASRIPYEQYF
TRBV28	TRBJ2-7	TRBD2	few	TGTGCCAGCAGCCGACTAGCGGGAGGGCCAAAGTACTTC	CASSRLAGGPKYF
TRBV7-2	TRBJ2-1	.	.	TGTGCCAGCAGCTTAGTGAGCTCCTACAATGAGCAGTTCTTC	CASSLVSSYNEQFF
TRBV6-5	TRBJ2-7	.	.	TGTGCCAGCAGCACTCAGGGGCGAGCCTACGAGCAGTACTTC	CASSTQGRAYEQYF
TRBV30	TRBJ2-7	TRBD1	.	TGTGCCTGGAGTGTATTCCTGCCCGGGACAGGGGGCTTCGAGCAGTACTTC	CAWSVFLPGTGGFEQYF
TRBV4-2	TRBJ1-1	.	few	TGTGCCAGCAGCCACCCGACAGAGATGAACACTGAAGCTTTCTTT	CASSHPTEMNTEAFF
TRBV5-1	TRBJ1-1	.	.	TGCGCCAGCAGCCCCGGGAGCACGAAGACTGAAGCTTTCTTT	CASSPGSTKTEAFF
TRBV9	TRBJ2-1	.	.	TGTGCCAGCGCATTCGGGTCTAGCAATGAGCAGTTCTTC	CASAFGSSNEQFF
TRBV6-4	TRBJ2-1	.	.	TGTGCCAGCAGTGACTCGAGGGGGTCACGACACAATGAGCAGTTCTTC	CASSDSRGSRHNEQFF
TRBV5-4	TRBJ1-3	.	few	TGTGCCAGCAGCTTGCCCGGGATTTCTGGAAACACCATATATTTT	CASSLPGISGNTIYF
TRBV18	TRBJ2-5	TRBD2	.	TGTGCCAGCTCACCATCCAGCGGGACGGAGACCCAGTACTTC	CASSPSSGTETQYF
TRBV29-1	TRBJ1-1	TRBD1	.	TGCAGCTCTCACAGGGGTGCCACTGAAGCTTTCTTT	CSSHRGATEAFF